The present TCR beta chain was sequenced within a study of blood T cell repertoires in COVID-19. J was trimmed by 7 bases and V by 0 bases; bases with no gene match: 6. Per germline, CDR1 SGHRS and CDR2 YFSETQ. This CDR3 region has 14 residues. Profiling relied on immunoSEQ multiplex PCR, and the TCRdb table lists in-frame clones only, not all of them. Here the sample spans tens of thousands of clones, 86% being singletons. The sequence was obtained from a woman aged 55-69 years with acute or convalescent COVID-19. Sequenced material: peripheral blood. V is TRBV5-1 and J is TRBJ2-5, with TRBD2 matching 7 bases. The DNA of the CDR3 is TGCGCCAGCAGCTTGGTGTCGTCTAGCGGGACCCAGTACTTC. Translation gives CASSLVSSSGTQYF.